This TCR beta chain was found in a study of shared clonotypes between healthy human individuals. Points from the study as a whole: An expected dependence of interdonor clonotype sharing on sequencing depth was noted.

In the study's own analysis: Because ImmunoSEQ provided only junction sequences with no quality scores, the filtering differed. Sequenced by immunoSEQ multiplex PCR; TCRdb stores in-frame clones only, minus some. V and J calls and clone size are given by that table; D and trimming were obtained from the DNA. The sample yields more than 2,000,000 clones, around nine tenths seen once. As to this clone: Its antigen is unidentified.

The healthy adult donors were HIV-negative and reported no recent acute infections or vaccinations. Adult Caucasians living in Nashville, Tennessee made up all of the donors. This CDR3 contains 16 residues. The V end lost 4 bases, the J end lost 3 bases, and 16 bases lay between the germline ends. Per germline, CDR1 GTSNPN and CDR2 SVGIG (reference sequence). The chain joins TRBV30 to TRBJ1-6; D perhaps matches TRBD1 (5 bases). Sample: naive CD4+ T cells sorted from blood. Subset of the sample: CD45RA+ positively selected. This TCR came from a man aged 18 to 35 in good health. As DNA, the CDR3 is TGTGCCTGGAAGACACCCCAAGGGGTCTATAATTCACCCCTCCACTTT. The encoded protein is CAWKTPQGVYNSPLHF.